The 2 T cell receptor beta chains listed next were all sequenced from one sample in a study of blood T cell repertoires in COVID-19. Libraries were prepared by immunoSEQ multiplex PCR; TCRdb keeps only in-frame clonotypes and omits some of them. The repertoire has about 260,000 clones, 70% to 90% of them found once; the top ten carry roughly 4%. Source material: PBMCs or T cells enriched from blood (not recorded which). Every receptor here comes from a woman aged 30 to 39 with acute COVID-19.

The chain links TRBV7-3 to TRBJ1-6; the D is unclear. Germline V CDR1 and CDR2: SGHTA, FQGTGA. The CDR3 consists of 15 residues. The V gene lost 2 bases and the J gene lost 7 bases, with 12 bases spanning the gap. DNA of the CDR3: TGTGCCAGCAGCTTAGTGGAGGGCGTCAATTCACCCCTCCACTTT. It encodes CASSLVEGVNSPLHF.

This chain uses TRBV6-5 with TRBJ2-7, with 7 bases lining up with TRBD1. Germline V gene sequence: CDR1 MNHEY, CDR2 SVGAGI. CDR3 length: 14 residues. The CDR3 reads CVAAGTGAPYEQYF. CDR3 DNA sequence: TGTGTCGCGGCCGGCACAGGGGCACCCTACGAGCAGTACTTC.